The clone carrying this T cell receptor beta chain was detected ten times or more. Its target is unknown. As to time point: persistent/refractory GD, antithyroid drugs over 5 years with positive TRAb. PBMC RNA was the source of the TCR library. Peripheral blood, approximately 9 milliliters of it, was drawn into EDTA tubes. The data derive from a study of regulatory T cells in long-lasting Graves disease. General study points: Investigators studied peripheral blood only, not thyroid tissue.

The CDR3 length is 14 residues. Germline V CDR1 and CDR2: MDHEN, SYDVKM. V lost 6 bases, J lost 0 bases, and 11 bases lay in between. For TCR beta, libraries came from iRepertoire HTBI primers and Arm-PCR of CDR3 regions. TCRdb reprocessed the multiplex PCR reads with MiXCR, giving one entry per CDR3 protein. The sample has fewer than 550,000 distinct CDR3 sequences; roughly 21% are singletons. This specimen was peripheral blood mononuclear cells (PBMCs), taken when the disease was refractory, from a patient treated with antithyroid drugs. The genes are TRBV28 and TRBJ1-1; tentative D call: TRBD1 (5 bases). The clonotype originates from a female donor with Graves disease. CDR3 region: CASSQGFMNTEAFF. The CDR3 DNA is TGTGCCAGCAGCCAGGGTTTTATGAACACTGAAGCTTTCTTT. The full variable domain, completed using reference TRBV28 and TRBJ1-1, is DVKVTQSSRYLVKRTGEKVFLECVQDMDHENMFWYRQDPGLGLRLIYFSYDVKMKEKGDIPEGYSVSREKKERFSLILESASTNQTSMYLCASSQGFMNTEAFFGQGTRLTVV.